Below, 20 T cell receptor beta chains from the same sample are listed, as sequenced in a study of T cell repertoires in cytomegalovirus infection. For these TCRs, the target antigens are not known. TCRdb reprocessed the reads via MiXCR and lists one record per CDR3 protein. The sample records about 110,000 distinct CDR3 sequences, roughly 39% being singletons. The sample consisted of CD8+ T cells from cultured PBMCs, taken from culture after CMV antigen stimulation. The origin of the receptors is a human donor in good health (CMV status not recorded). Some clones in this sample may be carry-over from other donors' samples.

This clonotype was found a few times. The CDR3 region has the DNA TGTGCCAGCAGCTCCTCCCGTCATGAGCAGTTCTTC. Protein product: CASSSSRHEQFF. This chain joins TRBV7-3 and TRBJ2-1; D not resolved. The germline V gene encodes CDR1 SGHTA and CDR2 FQGTGA. CDR3 length equals 12 residues. Trimming left V 4 bases short and J 8 bases short, with 9 bases between.

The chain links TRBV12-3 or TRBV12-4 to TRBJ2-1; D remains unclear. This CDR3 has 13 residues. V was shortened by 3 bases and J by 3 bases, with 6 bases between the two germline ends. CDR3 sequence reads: CASSLTNYNEQFF. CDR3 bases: TGTGCCAGCAGTTTGACCAACTACAATGAGCAGTTCTTC.

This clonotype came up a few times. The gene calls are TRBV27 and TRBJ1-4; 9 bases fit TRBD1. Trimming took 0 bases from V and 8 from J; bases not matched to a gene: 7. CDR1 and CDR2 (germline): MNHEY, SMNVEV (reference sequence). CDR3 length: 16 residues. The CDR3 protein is CASSLSGQGYREKLFF. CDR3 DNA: TGTGCCAGCAGTTTATCGGGACAGGGTTATAGAGAAAAACTGTTTTTT.

The CDR3 DNA is TGTGCCAGCAGTGAACTCGCCCAAGGGTATGGCTACACCTTC. It specifies CASSELAQGYGYTF. J is TRBJ1-2 and V is TRBV2; D gene unclear. Germline V gene data show CDR1 as SNHLY and CDR2 as FYNNEI. The V gene lost 2 bases and the J gene lost 5 bases, with 12 bases spanning the gap. The CDR3 runs 14 residues.

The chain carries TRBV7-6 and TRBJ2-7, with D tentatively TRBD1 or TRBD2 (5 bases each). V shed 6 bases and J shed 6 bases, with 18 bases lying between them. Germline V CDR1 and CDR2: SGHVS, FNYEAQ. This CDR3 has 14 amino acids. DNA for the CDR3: TGTGCCAGCAGACCAGGGACCGAGATGAGCGAGCAGTACTTC. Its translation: CASRPGTEMSEQYF.

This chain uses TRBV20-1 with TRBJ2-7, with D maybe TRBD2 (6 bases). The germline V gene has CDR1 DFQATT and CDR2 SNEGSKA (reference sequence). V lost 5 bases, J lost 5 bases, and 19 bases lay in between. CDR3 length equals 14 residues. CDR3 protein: CSAPLGLLDHEQYF. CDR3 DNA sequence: TGCAGTGCTCCCCTGGGACTCCTGGACCACGAGCAGTACTTC.

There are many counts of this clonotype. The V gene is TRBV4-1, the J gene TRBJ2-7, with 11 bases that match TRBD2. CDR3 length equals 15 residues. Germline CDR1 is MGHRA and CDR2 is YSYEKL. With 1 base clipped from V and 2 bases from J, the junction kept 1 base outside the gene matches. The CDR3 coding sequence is TGCGCCAGCAGCCAAGTTAGCGGGGGGGCCTACGAGCAGTACTTC. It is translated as CASSQVSGGAYEQYF.

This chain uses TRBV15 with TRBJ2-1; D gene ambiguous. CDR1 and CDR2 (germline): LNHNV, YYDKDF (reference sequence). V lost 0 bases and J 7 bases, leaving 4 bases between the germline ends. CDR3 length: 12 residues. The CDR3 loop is CATSRDYNEQFF. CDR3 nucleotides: TGTGCCACCAGCAGAGATTATAATGAGCAGTTCTTC.

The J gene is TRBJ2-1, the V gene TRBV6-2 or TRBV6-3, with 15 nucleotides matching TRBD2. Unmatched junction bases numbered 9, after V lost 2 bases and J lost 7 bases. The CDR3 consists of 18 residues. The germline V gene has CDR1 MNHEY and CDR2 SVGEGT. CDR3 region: CASSYEWTSGGAWNEQFF. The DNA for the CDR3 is TGTGCCAGCAGTTACGAGTGGACTAGCGGGGGGGCCTGGAATGAGCAGTTCTTC.

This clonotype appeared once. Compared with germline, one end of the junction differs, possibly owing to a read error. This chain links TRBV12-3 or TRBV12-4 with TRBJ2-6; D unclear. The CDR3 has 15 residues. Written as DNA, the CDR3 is TGTGCCGGCAGTTTCACCCAGTTTGGGGCCAACGTCCTGACTTTC. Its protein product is CAGSFTQFGANVLTF.

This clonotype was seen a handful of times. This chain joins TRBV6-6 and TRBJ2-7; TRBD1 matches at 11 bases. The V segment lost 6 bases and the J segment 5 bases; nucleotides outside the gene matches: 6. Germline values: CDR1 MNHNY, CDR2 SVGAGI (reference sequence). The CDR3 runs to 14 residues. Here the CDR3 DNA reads TGTGCCAGCAGCGGACAGGGGGCCTTCGACGAGCAGTACTTC. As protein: CASSGQGAFDEQYF.

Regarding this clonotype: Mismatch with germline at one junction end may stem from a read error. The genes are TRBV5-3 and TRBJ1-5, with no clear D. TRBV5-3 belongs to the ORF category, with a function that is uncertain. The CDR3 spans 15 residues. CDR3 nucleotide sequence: TGTGCCAGCAGCTTGTGGGCAGCTAGCAATCAGCCCCAGCATTTT. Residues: CASSLWAASNQPQHF.

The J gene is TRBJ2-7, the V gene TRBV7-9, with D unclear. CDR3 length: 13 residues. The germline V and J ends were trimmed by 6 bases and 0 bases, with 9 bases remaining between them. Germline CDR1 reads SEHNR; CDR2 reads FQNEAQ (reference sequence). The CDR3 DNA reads TGTGCCAGCAGTTATCAGAGCTCCTACGAGCAGTACTTC. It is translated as CASSYQSSYEQYF.

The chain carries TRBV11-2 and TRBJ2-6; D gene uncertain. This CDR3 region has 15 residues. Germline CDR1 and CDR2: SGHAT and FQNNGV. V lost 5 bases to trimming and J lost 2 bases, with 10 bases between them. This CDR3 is CASSLVQPGANVLTF. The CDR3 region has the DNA TGTGCCAGCAGCCTGGTCCAACCTGGGGCCAACGTCCTGACTTTC.

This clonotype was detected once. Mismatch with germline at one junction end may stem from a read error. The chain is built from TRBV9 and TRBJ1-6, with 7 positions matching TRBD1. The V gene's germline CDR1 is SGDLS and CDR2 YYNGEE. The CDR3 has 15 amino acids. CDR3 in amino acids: CASSVVGGRDSPPHF. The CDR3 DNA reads TGTGCCAGCAGCGTAGTAGGGGGCAGGGATTCACCCCCCCACTTT.

As DNA, the CDR3 is TGTGCCAGCAACCCGGGGGGAGCTGAGCAGTTCTTC. Amino acids: CASNPGGAEQFF. V is TRBV7-8 and J is TRBJ2-1; 7 bases are a match to TRBD2. The CDR3 is 12 amino acids. Germline assignment: CDR1 SGHVS and CDR2 FQNEAQ. Trimming at V came to 7 bases and at J to 9 bases, leaving 6 bases not matched to a gene. The full variable domain, its missing parts supplied by reference TRBV7-8 and TRBJ2-1, is GAGVSQSPRYKVAKRGQDVALRCDPISGHVSLFWYQQALGQGPEFLTYFQNEAQLDKSGLPSDRFFAERPEGSVSTLKIQRTQQEDSAVYLCASNPGGAEQFFGPGTRLTVL.

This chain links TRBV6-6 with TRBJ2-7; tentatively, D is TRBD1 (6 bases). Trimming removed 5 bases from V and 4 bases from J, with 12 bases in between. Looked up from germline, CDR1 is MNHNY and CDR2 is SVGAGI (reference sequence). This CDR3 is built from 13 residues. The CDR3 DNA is TGTGCCAGCAGTCCCTATACAGGGTACGAGCAGTACTTC. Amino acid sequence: CASSPYTGYEQYF.

CDR3 amino acids: CASSTTSGGGEQYF. As DNA, the CDR3 is TGTGCCAGCAGTACAACTAGCGGGGGTGGGGAGCAGTACTTC. This rearrangement joins TRBV6-6 to TRBJ2-7; 11 bases agree with TRBD2. Germline CDR1 is MNHNY and CDR2 is SVGAGI (reference sequence). J was trimmed by 7 bases and V by 5 bases; bases with no gene match: 7. The length of the CDR3 is 14 residues.

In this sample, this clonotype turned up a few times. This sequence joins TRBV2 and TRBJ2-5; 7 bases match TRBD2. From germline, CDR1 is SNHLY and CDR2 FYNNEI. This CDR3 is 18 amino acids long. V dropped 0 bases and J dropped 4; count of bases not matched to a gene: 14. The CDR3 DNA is TGTGCCAGCAGTGAAGCGTCAGACGGCGCTTCTAGCGGAGAGACCCAGTACTTC. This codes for CASSEASDGASSGETQYF.

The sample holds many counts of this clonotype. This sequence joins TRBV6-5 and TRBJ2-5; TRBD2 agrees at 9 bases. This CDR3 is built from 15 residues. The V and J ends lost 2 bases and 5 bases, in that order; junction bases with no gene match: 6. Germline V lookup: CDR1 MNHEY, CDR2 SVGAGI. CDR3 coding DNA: TGTGCCAGCAGTTACCTAGCGGGGAGCGGGGAGACCCAGTACTTC. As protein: CASSYLAGSGETQYF.